These 13 T cell receptor beta chains were sequenced from one sample in a study of blood T cells in healthy people across ages (dated by TCRdb to the mid-2010s). Library prep was done by 5' RACE. The sequencer was an Illumina HiSeq 2500. A second PCR of roughly 6 to 11 cycles was performed with a sample-barcoded 5' primer and a J-beta primer mix. TCRdb itself trimmed the public reads at Q25 with fastp, ran MiXCR and retained productive beta chains. Entries that share a CDR3 protein sequence are merged under the most common genes and DNA. The sample table holds 600,000 to 850,000 distinct CDR3 sequences, of which 20% to 25% were seen once. 9.4% of the sample belongs to the ten largest clones. This same sample was also part of a study on T cells of mothers and their children.

Sequenced material: blood. The receptors derive from a boy younger than 18 in good health.

This clonotype was found a few times. The genes are TRBV21-1 and TRBJ1-2. TRBV21-1 constitutes a pseudogene. The CDR3 sequence is 10 residues long. The CDR3 sequence is CASSPYGYTF. CDR3 in DNA: TGTGCCAGCAGCCCATATGGCTACACCTTC.

The chain is built from TRBV7-9 and TRBJ2-5, with D unresolved. The last part of the DNA fits TRBJ2-1 better; the J call may be wrong. Germline V lookup: CDR1 SEHNR, CDR2 FQNEAQ (reference sequence). CDR3 size: 12 residues. The CDR3 is CASTIYLDEQFF. For the CDR3, the DNA is TGTGCCAGCACTATTTATCTGGATGAGCAGTTCTTC.

CDR3 sequence reads: CASSFDGTQNSPLHF. As DNA, the CDR3 is TGTGCCAGCAGCTTCGACGGGACTCAGAATTCACCCCTCCACTTT. The rearrangement joins TRBV7-9 to TRBJ1-6; TRBD1 is a possible D gene (5 bases). Germline loops: CDR1 SEHNR, CDR2 FQNEAQ (reference sequence). The CDR3 is made up of 15 amino acids. The V and J ends lost 3 bases and 7 bases respectively, with 13 bases between them.

The chain carries TRBV28 and TRBJ1-4; 8 bases align to TRBD1. CDR3 length: 16 residues. With 6 bases clipped from V and 3 bases from J, the junction kept 9 bases outside the gene matches. CDR1 and CDR2 from the germline V gene are MDHEN and SYDVKM. CDR3 protein: CASSPGQVGSNEKLFF. The CDR3 nucleotides read TGTGCCAGCAGCCCGGGACAGGTGGGGTCTAATGAAAAACTGTTTTTT.

There are a few counts of this clonotype. At one of its ends the junction is not consistent with the germline gene, which may arise from a read error. The V call is TRBV20-1, the J call TRBJ2-7; a possible D gene is TRBD2 (5 bases). The CDR3 totals 13 residues. Germline CDR1 and CDR2: DFQATT and SNEGSKA (reference sequence). As DNA, the CDR3 is TGCAGTGCTAGAGATACGGACTCCCACGAGCAGTACTTC. Amino acid sequence: CSARDTDSHEQYF.

J is TRBJ1-1 and V is TRBV27; unclear D gene. Trimming shortened V by 5 bases and J by 1 base, and 11 bases separated the two germline ends. The CDR3 is made up of 14 amino acids. Looked up from germline, CDR1 is MNHEY and CDR2 is SMNVEV (reference sequence). CDR3 in DNA: TGTGCCAGCAGTCCATACGGACGGAACACTGAAGCTTTCTTT. Residues: CASSPYGRNTEAFF.

The chain is built from TRBV12-3 or TRBV12-4 and TRBJ2-5; either TRBD1 or TRBD2 may supply D (7 bases each). This CDR3 spans 16 amino acids. The V and J ends lost 6 bases and 4 bases respectively, with 21 bases between them. The chain's CDR3 is CASSDPRQGGVETQYF. The DNA for the CDR3 is TGTGCCAGCAGCGACCCTCGTCAGGGGGGGGTAGAGACCCAGTACTTC.

This clonotype was counted between two and nine times. The gene calls are TRBV12-3 or TRBV12-4 and TRBJ2-5; possible D gene TRBD2, 6 bases. Deletions cut 4 bases from V and 4 bases from J, with 13 bases between. CDR3 length equals 14 residues. Here the CDR3 DNA reads TGTGCCAGCAGTTCGGGGACTCTGCGAGAGACCCAGTACTTC. This gives the protein CASSSGTLRETQYF.

This clonotype has only a few counts. The V and J genes are TRBV27 and TRBJ2-7; D gene unclear. Trimming took off 2 bases at V and 3 bases at J, with 11 bases between the two ends. Germline V gene data show CDR1 as MNHEY and CDR2 as SMNVEV (reference sequence). CDR3 length: 14 amino acids. CDR3 DNA: TGTGCCAGCAGTTTAGTCAGTCCCAACTACGAGCAGTACTTC. Its protein is CASSLVSPNYEQYF.

V gene TRBV7-9 combines with J gene TRBJ2-5; 9 positions agree with TRBD2. The J call may be incorrect, as the DNA end agrees better with TRBJ2-1. The CDR3 length is 14 residues. Germline-derived CDR1 and CDR2 are SEHNR and FQNEAQ (reference sequence). The CDR3 DNA reads TGTGCCAGCCGAGCGGGGGGTCCCTACAATGAGCAGTTCTTC. Protein sequence: CASRAGGPYNEQFF.

With regard to this clonotype: Here the CDR3 omits its conserved ending phenylalanine or tryptophan, so a read error is the likely source. The V gene is TRBV29-1, the J gene TRBJ1-2, with 11 nucleotides matching TRBD1. This CDR3 has 15 residues. Trimming took 6 bases from V and 2 from J; bases not matched to a gene: 8. The germline V gene encodes CDR1 SQVTM and CDR2 ANQGSEA. The CDR3: CSVAGQGAINYGYTL. CDR3 DNA: TGCAGCGTCGCAGGACAGGGGGCCATCAACTATGGCTACACCCTC.

V and J are TRBV12-3 or TRBV12-4 and TRBJ2-1; perhaps TRBD2 as D (6 bases). V dropped 0 bases and J dropped 14 bases, with 14 bases sitting between them. This CDR3 region has 13 residues. The CDR3 is CASSLALGGGEFF. Here the CDR3 DNA reads TGTGCCAGCAGTTTAGCGCTAGGCGGAGGGGAGTTCTTC.

The chain joins TRBV25-1 to TRBJ2-5; D is perhaps TRBD2 (7 bases). With 7 bases removed from V and 9 bases from J, the gap between germline ends came to 27 bases. There are 16 residues in the CDR3. The germline CDR1 and CDR2 sequences are MGHDK and SYGVNS. CDR3 DNA: TGTGCCAGCATCATACTTATGCGGGGGCTGAAGGAGGCCCAGTACTTC. Translation: CASIILMRGLKEAQYF.